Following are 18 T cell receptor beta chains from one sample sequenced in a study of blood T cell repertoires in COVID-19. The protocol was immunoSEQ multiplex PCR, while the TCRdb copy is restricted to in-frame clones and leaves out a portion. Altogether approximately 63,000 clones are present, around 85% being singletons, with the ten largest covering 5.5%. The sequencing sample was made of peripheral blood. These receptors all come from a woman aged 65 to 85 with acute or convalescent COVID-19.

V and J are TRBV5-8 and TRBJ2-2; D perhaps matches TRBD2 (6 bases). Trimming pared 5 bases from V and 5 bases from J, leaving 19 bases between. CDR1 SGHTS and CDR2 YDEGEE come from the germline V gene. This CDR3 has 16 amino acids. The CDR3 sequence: CASSFLRTSRTGELFF. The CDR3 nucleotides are TGTGCCAGCAGTTTTCTGCGAACTAGCAGGACCGGGGAGCTGTTTTTT.

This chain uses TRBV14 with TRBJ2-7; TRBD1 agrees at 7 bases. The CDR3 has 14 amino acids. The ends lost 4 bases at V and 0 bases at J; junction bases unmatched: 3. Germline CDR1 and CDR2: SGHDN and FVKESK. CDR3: CASSRGQSSYEQYF. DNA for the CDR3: TGTGCCAGCAGCCGGGGACAGAGCTCCTACGAGCAGTACTTC.

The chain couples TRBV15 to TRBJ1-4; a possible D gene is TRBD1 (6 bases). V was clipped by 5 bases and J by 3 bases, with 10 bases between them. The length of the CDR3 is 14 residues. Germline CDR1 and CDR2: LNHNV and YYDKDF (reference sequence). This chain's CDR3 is CATSGGGANEKLFF. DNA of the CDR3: TGTGCCACCAGCGGAGGGGGGGCTAATGAAAAACTGTTTTTT.

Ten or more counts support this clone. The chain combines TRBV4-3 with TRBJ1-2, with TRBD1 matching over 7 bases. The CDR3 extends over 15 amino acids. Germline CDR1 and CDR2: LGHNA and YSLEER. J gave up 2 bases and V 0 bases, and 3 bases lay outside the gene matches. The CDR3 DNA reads TGCGCCAGCAGCCAAGATTGGGGACAGAACTATGGCTACACCTTC. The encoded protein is CASSQDWGQNYGYTF.

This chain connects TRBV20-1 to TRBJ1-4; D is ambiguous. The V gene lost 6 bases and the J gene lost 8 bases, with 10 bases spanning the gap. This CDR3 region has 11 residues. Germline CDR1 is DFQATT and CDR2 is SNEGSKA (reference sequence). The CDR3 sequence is CSATPREKLFF. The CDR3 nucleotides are TGCAGTGCAACCCCCAGAGAAAAACTGTTTTTT.

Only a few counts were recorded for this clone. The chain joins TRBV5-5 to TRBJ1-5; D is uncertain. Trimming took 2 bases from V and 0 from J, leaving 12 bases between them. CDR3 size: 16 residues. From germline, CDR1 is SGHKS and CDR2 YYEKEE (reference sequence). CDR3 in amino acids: CASSFSWSYSNQPQHF. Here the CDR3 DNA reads TGTGCCAGCAGCTTTTCGTGGAGTTATAGCAATCAGCCCCAGCATTTT.

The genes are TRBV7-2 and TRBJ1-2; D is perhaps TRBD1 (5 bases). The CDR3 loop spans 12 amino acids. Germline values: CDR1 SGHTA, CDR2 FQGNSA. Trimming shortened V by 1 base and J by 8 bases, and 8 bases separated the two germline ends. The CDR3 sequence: CASSLEGVGYTF. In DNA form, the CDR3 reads TGTGCCAGCAGCTTAGAAGGGGTAGGCTACACCTTC.

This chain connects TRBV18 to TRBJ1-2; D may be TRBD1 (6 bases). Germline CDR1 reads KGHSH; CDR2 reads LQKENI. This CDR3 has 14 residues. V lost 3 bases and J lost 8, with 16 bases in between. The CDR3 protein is CASSPYLDRNGYTF. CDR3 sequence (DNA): TGTGCCAGCTCACCCTATTTGGACAGAAACGGCTACACCTTC.

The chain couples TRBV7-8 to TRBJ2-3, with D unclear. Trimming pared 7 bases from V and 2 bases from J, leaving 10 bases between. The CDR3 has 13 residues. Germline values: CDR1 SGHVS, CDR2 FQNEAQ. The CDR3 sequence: CASTFSATDTQYF. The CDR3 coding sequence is TGTGCCAGCACCTTCAGCGCCACAGATACGCAGTATTTT.

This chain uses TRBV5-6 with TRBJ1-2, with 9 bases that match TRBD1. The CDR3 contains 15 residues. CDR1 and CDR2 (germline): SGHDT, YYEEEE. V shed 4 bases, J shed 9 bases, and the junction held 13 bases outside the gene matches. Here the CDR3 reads CASSTLPGQGMSYTF. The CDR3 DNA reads TGTGCCAGCAGCACCCTCCCGGGACAGGGAATGAGCTACACCTTC.

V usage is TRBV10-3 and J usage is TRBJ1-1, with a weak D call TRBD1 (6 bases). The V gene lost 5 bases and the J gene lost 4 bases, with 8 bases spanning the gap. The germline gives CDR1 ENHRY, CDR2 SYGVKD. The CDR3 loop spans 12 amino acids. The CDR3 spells CAISTGTTEAFF. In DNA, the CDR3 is TGTGCCATCAGTACAGGGACCACTGAAGCTTTCTTT.

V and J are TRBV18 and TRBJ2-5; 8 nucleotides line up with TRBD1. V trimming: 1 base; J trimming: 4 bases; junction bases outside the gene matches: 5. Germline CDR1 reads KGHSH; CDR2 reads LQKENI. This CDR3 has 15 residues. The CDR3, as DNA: TGTGCCAGCTCACCACAGCCAGGGGGCGGAGAGACCCAGTACTTC. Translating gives CASSPQPGGGETQYF.

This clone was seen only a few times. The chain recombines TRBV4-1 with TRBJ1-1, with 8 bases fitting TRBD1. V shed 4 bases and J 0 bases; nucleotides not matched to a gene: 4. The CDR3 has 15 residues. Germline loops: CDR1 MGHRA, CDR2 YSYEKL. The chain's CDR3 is CASSPSGQVNTEAFF. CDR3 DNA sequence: TGCGCCAGCAGCCCCTCGGGACAGGTGAACACTGAAGCTTTCTTT.

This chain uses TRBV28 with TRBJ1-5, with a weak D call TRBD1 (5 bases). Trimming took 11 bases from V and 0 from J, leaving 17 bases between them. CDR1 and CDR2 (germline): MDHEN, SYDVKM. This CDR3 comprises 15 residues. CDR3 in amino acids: CASLLRGSSNQPQHF. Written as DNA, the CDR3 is TGTGCCTCCCTTCTAAGGGGTTCTAGCAATCAGCCCCAGCATTTT.

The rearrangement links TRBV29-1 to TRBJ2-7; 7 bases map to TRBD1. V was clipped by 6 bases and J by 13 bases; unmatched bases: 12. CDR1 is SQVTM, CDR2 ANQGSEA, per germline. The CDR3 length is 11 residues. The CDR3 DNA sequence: TGCAGCGTCGTACCGGGACAGACTCCCTACTTC. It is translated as CSVVPGQTPYF.

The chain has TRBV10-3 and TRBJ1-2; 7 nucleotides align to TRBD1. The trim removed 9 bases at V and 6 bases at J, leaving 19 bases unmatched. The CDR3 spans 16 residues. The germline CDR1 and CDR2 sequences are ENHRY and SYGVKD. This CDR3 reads CAMAKNLNRDSNGYTF. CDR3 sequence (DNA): TGTGCCATGGCCAAAAACTTGAACCGGGACAGTAATGGCTACACCTTC.

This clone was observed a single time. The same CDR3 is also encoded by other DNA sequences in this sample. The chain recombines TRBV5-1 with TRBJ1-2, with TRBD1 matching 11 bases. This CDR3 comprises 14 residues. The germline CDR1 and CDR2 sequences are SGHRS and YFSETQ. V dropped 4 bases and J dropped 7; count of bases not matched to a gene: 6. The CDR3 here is CASSLGQGAGGYTF. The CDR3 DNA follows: TGCGCCAGCAGCCTAGGACAGGGGGCAGGTGGCTACACCTTC.

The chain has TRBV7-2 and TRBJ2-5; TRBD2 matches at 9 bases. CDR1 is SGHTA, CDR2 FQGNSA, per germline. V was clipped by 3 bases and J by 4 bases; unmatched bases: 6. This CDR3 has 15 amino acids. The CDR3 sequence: CASSFGSTSGETQYF. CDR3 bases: TGTGCCAGCAGCTTCGGTTCGACTAGCGGAGAGACCCAGTACTTC.